The 15 T cell receptor beta chains below were found in one sample sequenced in a study of tumor-infiltrating lymphocytes in localized non-small cell lung cancer. Assay: immunoSEQ multiplex PCR; the TCRdb copy retains only in-frame clones and omits some. The sample lists about 8,500 clones, 70% to 85% occurring once. Sequenced input: uninvolved lung tissue not adjacent to the tumor. The origin of the receptors is a human donor with non-small cell lung cancer.

The chain carries TRBV27 and TRBJ2-1, with D tentatively TRBD2 (5 bases). Germline CDR1 and CDR2: MNHEY and SMNVEV (reference sequence). Trimming shortened V by 5 bases and J by 0 bases, and 26 bases separated the two germline ends. CDR3 length: 20 residues. The CDR3 DNA follows: TGTGCCAGCAGTCCCTATTTTCCCCAACTCATCGGGGTCTCCTACAATGAGCAGTTCTTC. This gives the protein CASSPYFPQLIGVSYNEQFF.

The chain recombines TRBV29-1 with TRBJ1-4; 10 positions match TRBD1. V trimming: 6 bases; J trimming: 8 bases; junction bases outside the gene matches: 12. The germline gives CDR1 SQVTM, CDR2 ANQGSEA. The CDR3 runs to 15 residues. The CDR3 DNA reads as TGCAGCGTGGTCCCGGGACAGGGGTCTATGGAAAAACTGTTTTTT. Protein: CSVVPGQGSMEKLFF.

The table lists this clone with a count of one. The chain carries TRBV11-1 and TRBJ2-3; 7 bases are a match to TRBD2. The CDR3 contains 15 residues. V lost 5 bases to trimming and J lost 3 bases; unmatched junction nucleotides: 8. Germline assignment: CDR1 SGHAT and CDR2 FQDESV (reference sequence). CDR3 nucleotide sequence: TGTGCCAGCAGCGCGCCGGGGGGAGGAACAGATACGCAGTATTTT. Amino acids: CASSAPGGGTDTQYF. The whole variable domain, filled in from reference TRBV11-1 and TRBJ2-3, reads EAEVAQSPRYKITEKSQAVAFWCDPISGHATLYWYRQILGQGPELLVQFQDESVVDDSQLPKDRFSAERLKGVDSTLKIQPAELGDSAMYLCASSAPGGGTDTQYFGPGTRLTVL.

The chain carries TRBV19 and TRBJ1-2; possibly TRBD1 for D (6 bases). The germline gives CDR1 LNHDA, CDR2 SQIVND (reference sequence). The CDR3 is 13 amino acids. V lost 9 bases and J lost 2, with 13 bases in between. The CDR3 region is CASEGGFNYGYTF. The CDR3 region has the DNA TGTGCCAGCGAGGGGGGATTCAACTATGGCTACACCTTC.

The chain links TRBV19 to TRBJ1-5; TRBD1 matches at 9 bases. This CDR3 is 14 amino acids long. CDR1 and CDR2 (germline): LNHDA, SQIVND (reference sequence). V was pared by 7 bases and J by 7 bases, with 8 bases of the junction left unmatched. The CDR3 coding sequence is TGTGCCAGTACTATGACAGGGGGGGGGCAGCCCCAGCATTTT. This sequence encodes CASTMTGGGQPQHF.

This chain connects TRBV25-1 to TRBJ2-5, with 7 bases fitting TRBD1. Germline lookup yields CDR1 MGHDK and CDR2 SYGVNS. CDR3 length equals 14 residues. V shed 4 bases and J 4 bases; nucleotides not matched to a gene: 6. The CDR3 loop reads CASSVAGGRETQYF. The CDR3 DNA reads as TGTGCCAGCAGTGTCGCAGGGGGTAGAGAGACCCAGTACTTC.

The chain links TRBV7-2 to TRBJ2-4; D remains unclear. The CDR3 sequence is 12 residues long. Germline CDR1 and CDR2: SGHTA and FQGNSA. Deletions cut 1 base from V and 5 bases from J, with 3 bases between. CDR3 sequence reads: CASSLVENIQYF. The CDR3 DNA is TGTGCCAGCAGCTTAGTGGAAAACATTCAGTACTTC. The full variable domain, completed using reference TRBV7-2 and TRBJ2-4, is GAGVSQSPSNKVTEKGKDVELRCDPISGHTALYWYRQSLGQGLEFLIYFQGNSAPDKSGLPSDRFSAERTGGSVSTLTIQRTQQEDSAVYLCASSLVENIQYFGAGTRLSVL.

V usage is TRBV28 and J usage is TRBJ1-5; 9 bases are shared with TRBD1. Germline V gene data show CDR1 as MDHEN and CDR2 as SYDVKM. Trimming took 5 bases from V and 0 from J; bases not matched to a gene: 11. The CDR3 is 18 amino acids. The CDR3 here is CASSLGQGRTYSNQPQHF. CDR3 nucleotides: TGTGCCAGCAGTCTAGGACAGGGGAGGACATATAGCAATCAGCCCCAGCATTTT.

V usage is TRBV6-1 and J usage is TRBJ2-2; a weak D match, TRBD1 (6 bases). Germline CDR1 and CDR2: MNHNS and SASEGT. CDR3 length: 13 residues. Trimming removed 4 bases from V and 3 bases from J, with 6 bases in between. The CDR3 loop reads CASSGQDTGELFF. The CDR3 coding sequence is TGTGCCAGCAGTGGACAGGACACCGGGGAGCTGTTTTTT.

The V call is TRBV30, the J call TRBJ2-7, with 7 bases identical to TRBD1. The length of the CDR3 is 14 residues. Germline CDR1 reads GTSNPN; CDR2 reads SVGIG (reference sequence). V shed 1 base and J 3 bases; nucleotides not matched to a gene: 6. The CDR3 sequence is CAWSGQGRGYEQYF. The CDR3 nucleotides read TGTGCCTGGAGTGGACAGGGAAGGGGCTACGAGCAGTACTTC.

The gene calls are TRBV27 and TRBJ2-2; 9 bases are shared with TRBD1. The germline V gene encodes CDR1 MNHEY and CDR2 SMNVEV (reference sequence). The CDR3 spans 16 residues. The V segment lost 2 bases and the J segment 5 bases; nucleotides outside the gene matches: 6. CDR3 in DNA: TGTGCCAGCAGTTTACCTGGGACAGGGCGGACCGGGGAGCTGTTTTTT. It is translated as CASSLPGTGRTGELFF.

The chain couples TRBV28 to TRBJ2-1; the D is unclear. The CDR3 length is 12 residues. Germline CDR1 MDHEN, CDR2 SYDVKM. The germline V and J ends were trimmed by 2 bases and 12 bases, with 11 bases remaining between them. CDR3 nucleotides: TGTGCCAGCAGTTTACCTTTGGGTGGGCAGTTCTTC. Translating gives CASSLPLGGQFF.

The chain joins TRBV2 to TRBJ2-5; D call uncertain. There are 10 residues in the CDR3. Looked up from germline, CDR1 is SNHLY and CDR2 is FYNNEI. Deletions cut 6 bases from V and 6 bases from J, with 5 bases between. This chain's CDR3 is CASSMQTQYF. The CDR3 DNA follows: TGTGCCAGCAGCATGCAGACCCAGTACTTC.

This rearrangement joins TRBV27 to TRBJ2-7; D possibly matches TRBD1 or TRBD2 (5 bases each). The ends were cut back, 6 bases at V and 5 bases at J, with 17 bases in the middle. The CDR3 consists of 14 residues. Per germline, CDR1 MNHEY and CDR2 SMNVEV (reference sequence). The CDR3 loop is CASSHRGVPNEQYF. The CDR3 DNA reads as TGTGCCAGCAGCCACCGAGGGGTGCCGAACGAGCAGTACTTC.

The chain recombines TRBV4-1 with TRBJ2-7, with a possible D match to TRBD2 (6 bases). V dropped 0 bases and J dropped 4 bases, with 13 bases sitting between them. The CDR3 spans 15 residues. Germline V gene sequence: CDR1 MGHRA, CDR2 YSYEKL. The CDR3 protein is CASSQDLGSYYEQYF. CDR3 DNA sequence: TGCGCCAGCAGCCAAGATCTCGGGAGCTATTACGAGCAGTACTTC.